This TCR beta chain appears in the sequencing data of a study of OX40 agonist ivuxolimab in advanced cancers. Study-wide results and caveats: Normalized T-cell clonal expansion was also low in some nonresponders. Circulating CD4+ and CD8+ T cells showed clonal expansion by week 6 at 0.1 to 3.0 mg/kg.

This table comes from immunoSEQ multiplex PCR, and its TCRdb copy is limited to in-frame clones, with some not included. This table holds over 70,000 clones, 70% to 90% found once. In regard to this clone: Its antigen is unidentified.

The sequenced sample was CD4+ or CD8+ T cells sorted from blood, obtained in a trial of the OX40 agonist ivuxolimab. The receptor was isolated from an adult with an advanced solid tumor such as melanoma, head and neck, liver or kidney cancer.

CDR3 region: CASRVGIGSGYTF. The CDR3 DNA follows: TGTGCCAGCAGAGTAGGTATAGGGAGTGGCTACACCTTC. This rearrangement joins TRBV6-5 to TRBJ1-2; D unclear. CDR1 and CDR2 from the germline V gene are MNHEY and SVGAGI. V shed 6 bases and J shed 7 bases, with 15 bases lying between them. The CDR3 length is 13 residues.